This TCR beta chain is from a study of spatial heterogeneity in lung cancer. As for the study in general: The study observed each unique TCR and UMI combination more than ten times on average in raw reads.

As for time point: sample taken at primary tumor resection. Researchers sequenced whole RNA taken from tumor, nontumor lung or frozen PBMC without sorting. 72 TRACERx patients with early, untreated non-small cell lung cancer donated samples. Trimming at V came to 5 bases and at J to 5 bases, leaving 6 bases not matched to a gene. The CDR3 is 15 amino acids. Germline CDR1 MDHEN, CDR2 SYDVKM. TCRdb reprocessed the 5' RACE reads with MiXCR, giving one entry per CDR3 protein. The sample carries 30,000 to 40,000 distinct CDR3 sequences, around 5% recorded once. This sequence originates from a female donor with early-stage non-small cell lung cancer. The material was PBMCs, obtained at surgery. The V gene is TRBV28, the J gene TRBJ1-6; 7 bases map to TRBD1. The CDR3 reads CASSPRTGHNSPLHF. The CDR3 nucleotides read TGTGCCAGCAGTCCTCGGACAGGCCATAATTCACCCCTCCACTTT.